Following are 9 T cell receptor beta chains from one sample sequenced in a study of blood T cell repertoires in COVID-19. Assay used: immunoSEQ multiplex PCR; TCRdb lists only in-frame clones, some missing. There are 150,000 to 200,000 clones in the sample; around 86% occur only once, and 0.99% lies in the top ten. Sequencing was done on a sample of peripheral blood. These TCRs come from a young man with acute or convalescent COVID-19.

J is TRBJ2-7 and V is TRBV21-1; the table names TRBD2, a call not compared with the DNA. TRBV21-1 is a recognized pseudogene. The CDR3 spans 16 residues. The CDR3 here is CASSKSAGGVTYEQYF. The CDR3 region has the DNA TGTGCCAGCAGCAAATCGGCGGGGGGCGTAACCTACGAGCAGTACTTC.

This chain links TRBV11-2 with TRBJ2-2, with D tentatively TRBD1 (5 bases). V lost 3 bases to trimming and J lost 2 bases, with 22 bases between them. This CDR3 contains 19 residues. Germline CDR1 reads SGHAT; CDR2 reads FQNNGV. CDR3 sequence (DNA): TGTGCCAGCAGCTTGGGGCCTAGTGGGCTAAGAGAAAACACCGGGGAGCTGTTTTTT. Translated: CASSLGPSGLRENTGELFF.

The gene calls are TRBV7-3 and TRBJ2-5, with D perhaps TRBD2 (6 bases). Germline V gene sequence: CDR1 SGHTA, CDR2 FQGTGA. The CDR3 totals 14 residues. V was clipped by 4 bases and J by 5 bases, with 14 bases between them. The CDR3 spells CASSSGLPGETQYF. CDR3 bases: TGTGCCAGCAGCTCCGGACTACCCGGGGAGACCCAGTACTTC.

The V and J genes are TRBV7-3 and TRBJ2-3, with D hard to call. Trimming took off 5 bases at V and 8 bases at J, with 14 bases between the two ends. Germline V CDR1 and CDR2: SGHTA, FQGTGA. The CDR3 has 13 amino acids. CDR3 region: CASSQAPRRTQYF. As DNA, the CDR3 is TGTGCCAGCAGCCAAGCCCCCCGCCGTACGCAGTATTTT.

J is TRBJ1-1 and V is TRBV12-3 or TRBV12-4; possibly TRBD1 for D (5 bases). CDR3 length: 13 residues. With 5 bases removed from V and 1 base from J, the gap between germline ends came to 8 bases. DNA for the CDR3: TGTGCCAGCAGTATGACAGAGAACACTGAAGCTTTCTTT. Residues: CASSMTENTEAFF.

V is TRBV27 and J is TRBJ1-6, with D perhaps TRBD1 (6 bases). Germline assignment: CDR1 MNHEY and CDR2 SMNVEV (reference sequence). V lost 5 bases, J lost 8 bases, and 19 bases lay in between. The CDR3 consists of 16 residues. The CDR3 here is CASSGQLYRTHSPLHF. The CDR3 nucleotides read TGTGCCAGCAGTGGACAGTTGTATCGTACCCATTCACCCCTCCACTTT.

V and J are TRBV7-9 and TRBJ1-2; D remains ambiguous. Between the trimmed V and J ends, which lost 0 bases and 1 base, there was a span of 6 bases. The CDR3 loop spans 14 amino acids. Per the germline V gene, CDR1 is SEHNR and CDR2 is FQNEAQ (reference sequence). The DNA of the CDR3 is TGTGCCAGCAGCTTAGCGCGGCTTAACTATGGCTACACCTTC. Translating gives CASSLARLNYGYTF.

The CDR3 nucleotides read TGTGCCAGCAGTGGACCGGGCAGGGGAAGGAATCAGCCCCAGCATTTT. Protein sequence: CASSGPGRGRNQPQHF. The V gene is TRBV2, the J gene TRBJ1-5, with D possibly TRBD1 on 6 matching bases. CDR1 is SNHLY, CDR2 FYNNEI, per germline. The CDR3 has 16 residues. Trimming removed 4 bases at V and 4 bases at J, with 17 bases between.

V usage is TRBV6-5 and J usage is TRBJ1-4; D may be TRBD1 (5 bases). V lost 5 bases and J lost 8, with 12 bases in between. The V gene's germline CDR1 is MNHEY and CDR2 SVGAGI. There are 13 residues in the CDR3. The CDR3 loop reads CASSPRKGEKLFF. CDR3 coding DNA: TGTGCCAGCAGTCCCAGGAAGGGGGAAAAACTGTTTTTT.